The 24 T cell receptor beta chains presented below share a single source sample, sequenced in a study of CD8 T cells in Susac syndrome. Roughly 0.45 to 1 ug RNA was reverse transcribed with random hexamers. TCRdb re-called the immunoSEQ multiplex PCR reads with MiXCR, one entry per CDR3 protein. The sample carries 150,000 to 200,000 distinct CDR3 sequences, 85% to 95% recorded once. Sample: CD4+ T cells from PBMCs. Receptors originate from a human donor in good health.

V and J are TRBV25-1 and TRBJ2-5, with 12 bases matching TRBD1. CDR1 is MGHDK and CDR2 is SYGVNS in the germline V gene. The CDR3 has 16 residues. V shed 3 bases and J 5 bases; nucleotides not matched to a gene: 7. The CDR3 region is CASSDFPGQGAETQYF. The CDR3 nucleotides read TGTGCCAGCAGTGATTTCCCGGGACAGGGGGCGGAGACCCAGTACTTC.

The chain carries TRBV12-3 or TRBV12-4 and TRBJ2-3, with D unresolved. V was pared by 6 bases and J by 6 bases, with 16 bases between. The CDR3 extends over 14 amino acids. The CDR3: CASSPLLLVDTQYF. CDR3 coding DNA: TGTGCCAGCAGCCCCCTGCTTCTTGTCGATACGCAGTATTTT.

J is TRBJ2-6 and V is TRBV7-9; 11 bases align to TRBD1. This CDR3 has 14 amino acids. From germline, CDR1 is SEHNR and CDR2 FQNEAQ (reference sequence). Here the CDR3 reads CAPGQGAGANVLTF. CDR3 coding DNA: TGTGCGCCGGGACAGGGGGCTGGGGCCAACGTCCTGACTTTC.

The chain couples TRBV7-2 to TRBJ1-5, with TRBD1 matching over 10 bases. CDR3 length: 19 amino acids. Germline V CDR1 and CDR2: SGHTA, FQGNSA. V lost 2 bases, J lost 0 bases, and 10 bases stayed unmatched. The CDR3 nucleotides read TGTGCCAGCAGCTTAAGCTTGGGACAGGGGCCCTATAGCAATCAGCCCCAGCATTTT. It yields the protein CASSLSLGQGPYSNQPQHF.

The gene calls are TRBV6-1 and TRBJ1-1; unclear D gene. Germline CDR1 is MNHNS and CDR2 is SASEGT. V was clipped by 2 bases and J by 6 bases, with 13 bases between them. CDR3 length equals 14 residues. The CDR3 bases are TGTGCCAGCAGTGAACTGTGGGGTGAGGCTGAAGCTTTCTTT. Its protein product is CASSELWGEAEAFF.

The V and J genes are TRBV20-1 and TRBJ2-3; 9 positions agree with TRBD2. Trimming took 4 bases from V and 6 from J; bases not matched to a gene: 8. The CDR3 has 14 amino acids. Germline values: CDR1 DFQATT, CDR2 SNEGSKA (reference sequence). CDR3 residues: CSAIPAGGVDTQYF. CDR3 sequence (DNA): TGCAGTGCTATACCAGCGGGGGGTGTGGATACGCAGTATTTT.

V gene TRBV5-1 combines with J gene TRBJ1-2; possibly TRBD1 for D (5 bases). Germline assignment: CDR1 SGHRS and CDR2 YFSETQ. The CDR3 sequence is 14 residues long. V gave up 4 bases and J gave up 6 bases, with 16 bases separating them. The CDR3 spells CASSPGGGVDGYTF. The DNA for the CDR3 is TGCGCCAGCAGCCCCGGTGGGGGGGTCGATGGCTACACCTTC.

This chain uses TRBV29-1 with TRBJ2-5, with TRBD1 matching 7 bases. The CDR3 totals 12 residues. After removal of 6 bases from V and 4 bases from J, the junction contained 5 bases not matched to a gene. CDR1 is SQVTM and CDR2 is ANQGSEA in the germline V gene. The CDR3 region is CSVAEGAETQYF. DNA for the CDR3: TGCAGCGTGGCCGAGGGGGCAGAGACCCAGTACTTC.

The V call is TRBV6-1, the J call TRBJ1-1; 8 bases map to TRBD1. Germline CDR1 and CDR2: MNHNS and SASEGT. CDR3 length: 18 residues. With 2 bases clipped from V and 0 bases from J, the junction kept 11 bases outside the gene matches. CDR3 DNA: TGTGCCAGCAGTGAACCGGGGACAGGCGTAGGGATGAACACTGAAGCTTTCTTT. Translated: CASSEPGTGVGMNTEAFF.

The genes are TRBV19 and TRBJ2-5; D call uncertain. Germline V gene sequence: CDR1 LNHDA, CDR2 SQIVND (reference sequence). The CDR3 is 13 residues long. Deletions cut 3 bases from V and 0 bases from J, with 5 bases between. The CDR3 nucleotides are TGTGCCAGTAGTATGCGACACCAAGAGACCCAGTACTTC. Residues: CASSMRHQETQYF.

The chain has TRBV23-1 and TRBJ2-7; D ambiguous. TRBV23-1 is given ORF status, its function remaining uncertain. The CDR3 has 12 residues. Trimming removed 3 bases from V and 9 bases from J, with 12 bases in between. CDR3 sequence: CASSHRPDWQYF. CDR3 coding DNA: TGCGCCAGCAGTCATCGGCCCGATTGGCAGTACTTC.

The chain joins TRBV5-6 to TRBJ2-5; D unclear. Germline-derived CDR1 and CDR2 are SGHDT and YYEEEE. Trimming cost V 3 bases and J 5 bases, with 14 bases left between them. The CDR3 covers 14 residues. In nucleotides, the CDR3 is TGTGCCAGCAGCTCGGTTGGGTTCCGGGAGACCCAGTACTTC. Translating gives CASSSVGFRETQYF.

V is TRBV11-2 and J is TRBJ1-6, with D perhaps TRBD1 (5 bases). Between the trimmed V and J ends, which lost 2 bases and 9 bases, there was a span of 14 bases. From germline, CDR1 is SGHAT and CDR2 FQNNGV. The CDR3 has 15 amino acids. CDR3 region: CASSLWRGLGSPLHF. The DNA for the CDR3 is TGTGCCAGCAGCTTATGGCGGGGCTTGGGTTCACCCCTCCACTTT.

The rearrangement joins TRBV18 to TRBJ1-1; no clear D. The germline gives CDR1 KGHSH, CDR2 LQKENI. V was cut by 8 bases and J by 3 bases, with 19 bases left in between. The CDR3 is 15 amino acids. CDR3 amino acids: CASTIDSFIDTEAFF. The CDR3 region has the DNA TGTGCCAGCACCATCGACTCTTTTATTGACACTGAAGCTTTCTTT.

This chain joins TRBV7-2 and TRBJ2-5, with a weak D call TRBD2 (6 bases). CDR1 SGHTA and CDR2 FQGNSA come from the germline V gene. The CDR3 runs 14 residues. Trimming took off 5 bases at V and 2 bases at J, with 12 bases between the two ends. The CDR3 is CASSPTGTQETQYF. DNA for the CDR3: TGTGCCAGCAGCCCGACCGGGACTCAAGAGACCCAGTACTTC.

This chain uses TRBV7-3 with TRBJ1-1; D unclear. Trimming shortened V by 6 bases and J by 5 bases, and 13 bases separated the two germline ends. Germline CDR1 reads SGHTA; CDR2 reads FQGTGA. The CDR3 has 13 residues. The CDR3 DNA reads TGTGCCAGCAGTCTCATCCGGGAAACTGAAGCTTTCTTT. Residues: CASSLIRETEAFF.

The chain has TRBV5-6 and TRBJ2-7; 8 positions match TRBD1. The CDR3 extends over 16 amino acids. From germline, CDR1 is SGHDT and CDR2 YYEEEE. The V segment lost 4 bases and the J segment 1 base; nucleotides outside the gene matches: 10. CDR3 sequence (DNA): TGTGCCAGCAGCAATATAGGACAGGGTTGGTCCTACGAGCAGTACTTC. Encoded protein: CASSNIGQGWSYEQYF.

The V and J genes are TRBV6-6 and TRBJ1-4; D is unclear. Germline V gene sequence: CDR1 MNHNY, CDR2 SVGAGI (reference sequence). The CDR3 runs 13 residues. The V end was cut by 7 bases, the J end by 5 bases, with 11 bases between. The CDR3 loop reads CASIEGPNEKLFF. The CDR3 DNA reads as TGTGCCAGCATCGAGGGCCCCAATGAAAAACTGTTTTTT.

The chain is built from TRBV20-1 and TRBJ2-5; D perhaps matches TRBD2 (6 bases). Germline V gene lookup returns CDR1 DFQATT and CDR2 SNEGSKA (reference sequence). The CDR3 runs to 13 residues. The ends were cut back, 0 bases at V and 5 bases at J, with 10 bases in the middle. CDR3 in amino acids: CSARDESGETQYF. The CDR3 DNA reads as TGCAGTGCTAGAGACGAAAGCGGGGAGACCCAGTACTTC.

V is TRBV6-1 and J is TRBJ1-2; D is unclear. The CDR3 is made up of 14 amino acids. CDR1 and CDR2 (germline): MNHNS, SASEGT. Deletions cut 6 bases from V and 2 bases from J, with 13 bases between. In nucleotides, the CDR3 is TGTGCCAGCAGCGGAAGGACGGACAACTATGGCTACACCTTC. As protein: CASSGRTDNYGYTF.

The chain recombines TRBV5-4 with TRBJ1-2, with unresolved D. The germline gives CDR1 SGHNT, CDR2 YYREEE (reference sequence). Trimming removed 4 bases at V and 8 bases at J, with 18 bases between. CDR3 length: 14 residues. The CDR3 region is CASSPPGSRLGYTF. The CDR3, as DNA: TGTGCCAGCAGCCCCCCGGGCAGTAGATTAGGCTACACCTTC.

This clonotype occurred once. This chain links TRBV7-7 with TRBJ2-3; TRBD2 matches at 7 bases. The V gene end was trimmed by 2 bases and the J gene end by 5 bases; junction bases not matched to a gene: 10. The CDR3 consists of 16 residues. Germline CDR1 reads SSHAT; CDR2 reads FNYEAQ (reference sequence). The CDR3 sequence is CASSLNGGGQGDTQYF. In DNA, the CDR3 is TGTGCCAGCAGCTTAAATGGCGGGGGTCAAGGAGATACGCAGTATTTT.

CDR3 sequence: CSVAGLAGVVQETQYF. CDR3 in DNA: TGCAGCGTTGCGGGACTAGCGGGGGTGGTTCAAGAGACCCAGTACTTC. This chain uses TRBV29-1 with TRBJ2-5, with 14 bases identical to TRBD2. Germline loops: CDR1 SQVTM, CDR2 ANQGSEA. The V segment lost 4 bases and the J segment 2 bases; nucleotides outside the gene matches: 6. There are 16 residues in the CDR3.

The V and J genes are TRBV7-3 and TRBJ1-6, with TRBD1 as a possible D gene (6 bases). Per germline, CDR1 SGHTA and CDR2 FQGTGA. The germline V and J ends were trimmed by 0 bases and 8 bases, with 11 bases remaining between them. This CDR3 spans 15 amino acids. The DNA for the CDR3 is TGTGCCAGCAGCTTAACCGGACAGTATCATTCACCCCTCCACTTT. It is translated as CASSLTGQYHSPLHF. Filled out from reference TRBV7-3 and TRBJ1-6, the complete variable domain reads GAGVSQTPSNKVTEKGKYVELRCDPISGHTALYWYRQSLGQGPEFLIYFQGTGAADDSGLPNDRFFAVRPEGSVSTLKIQRTERGDSAVYLCASSLTGQYHSPLHFGNGTRLTVT.